Below are 18 T cell receptor beta chains sequenced from a single sample in a study of cytomegalovirus exposure and HLA in healthy donors. Some clones are missing from TCRdb's copy, which holds only in-frame ones; the method was immunoSEQ multiplex PCR. In the table there are roughly 120,000 clones, around nine tenths of which are singletons. The source material was PBMCs. All receptors derive from a man aged 30 to 39 in good health and CMV-seronegative.

This chain joins TRBV4-3 and TRBJ1-1, with 7 bases matching TRBD1. Germline V gene sequence: CDR1 LGHNA, CDR2 YSLEER. V lost 0 bases, J lost 0 bases, and 7 bases stayed unmatched. The CDR3 runs to 17 residues. The CDR3 DNA reads as TGCGCCAGCAGCCAAGATTCAGGGGGACAGATGAACACTGAAGCTTTCTTT. This codes for CASSQDSGGQMNTEAFF.

This chain joins TRBV7-9 and TRBJ2-7, with 9 bases fitting TRBD2. The germline gives CDR1 SEHNR, CDR2 FQNEAQ (reference sequence). Trimming removed 5 bases from V and 2 bases from J; junction bases left unmatched: 7. The CDR3 sequence is 15 residues long. In DNA, the CDR3 is TGTGCCAGCAGCGGGGCTAGCGGGGAGACCTACGAGCAGTACTTC. Its translation is CASSGASGETYEQYF.

The chain is built from TRBV7-8 and TRBJ2-2; D is perhaps TRBD2 (6 bases). The germline V gene has CDR1 SGHVS and CDR2 FQNEAQ. This CDR3 is built from 15 residues. V lost 4 bases and J 1 base, leaving 10 bases between the germline ends. The CDR3 protein is CASSSGLRNTGELFF. The CDR3 region has the DNA TGTGCCAGCAGCTCGGGACTTAGGAACACCGGGGAGCTGTTTTTT.

This clone was observed a handful of times. The CDR3 sequence is CASSMQGYGNQPQHF. The CDR3 bases are TGTGCCAGTAGTATGCAGGGGTATGGCAATCAGCCCCAGCATTTT. The V and J genes are TRBV19 and TRBJ1-5; perhaps TRBD1 as D (6 bases). The V and J ends lost 3 bases and 2 bases respectively, with 11 bases between them. Germline V lookup: CDR1 LNHDA, CDR2 SQIVND (reference sequence). The CDR3 extends over 15 amino acids.

The chain couples TRBV27 to TRBJ1-6, with D maybe TRBD1 (5 bases). The germline V gene has CDR1 MNHEY and CDR2 SMNVEV (reference sequence). The CDR3 totals 14 residues. V dropped 2 bases and J dropped 5 bases, with 7 bases sitting between them. The CDR3 loop is CASSLGGNNSPLHF. CDR3 DNA sequence: TGTGCCAGCAGTTTAGGGGGGAATAATTCACCCCTCCACTTT.

The genes are TRBV10-2 and TRBJ2-7, with 9 bases fitting TRBD1. Germline values: CDR1 WSHSY, CDR2 SAAADI. This CDR3 is built from 14 residues. J lost 3 bases, V lost 2 bases, and 2 bases had no gene match. CDR3 nucleotide sequence: TGCGCCAGCAGTGAGACAGGGGGCGACTACGAGCAGTACTTC. Residues: CASSETGGDYEQYF.

This clone was picked up a small number of times. The J gene is TRBJ1-5, the V gene TRBV5-1, with D unresolved. The germline V gene encodes CDR1 SGHRS and CDR2 YFSETQ. The ends were cut back, 4 bases at V and 3 bases at J, with 8 bases in the middle. The CDR3 is made up of 13 amino acids. The CDR3 loop is CASSTEPNQPQHF. CDR3 in DNA: TGCGCCAGCAGCACAGAACCCAATCAGCCCCAGCATTTT.

This clone was picked up a small number of times. This chain connects TRBV7-2 to TRBJ1-2; 7 bases line up with TRBD1. V lost 5 bases, J lost 6 bases, and 9 bases stayed unmatched. In germline, CDR1 is SGHTA, CDR2 FQGNSA. The CDR3 spans 14 residues. The CDR3 sequence: CASSQTGVLDGYTF. DNA for the CDR3: TGTGCCAGCAGCCAAACAGGGGTACTCGATGGCTACACCTTC.

The V gene is TRBV13, the J gene TRBJ1-1; 7 bases agree with TRBD1. J was trimmed by 3 bases and V by 4 bases; bases with no gene match: 11. CDR3 length: 16 residues. CDR1 and CDR2 from the germline V gene are PRHDT and FYEKMQ (reference sequence). The DNA for the CDR3 is TGTGCCAGCAGCTATCAAGTCAGGGGGGTGGACACTGAAGCTTTCTTT. This sequence encodes CASSYQVRGVDTEAFF.

The gene calls are TRBV27 and TRBJ1-1; D unclear. V shed 3 bases and J shed 1 base, with 9 bases lying between them. Germline V gene sequence: CDR1 MNHEY, CDR2 SMNVEV (reference sequence). CDR3 size: 14 residues. The CDR3 loop is CASSFRLGNTEAFF. In DNA form, the CDR3 reads TGTGCCAGCAGTTTTCGGCTAGGGAACACTGAAGCTTTCTTT.

The rearrangement uses TRBV5-4 and TRBJ1-1; weak D call: TRBD1 (5 bases). The germline V and J ends were trimmed by 2 bases and 8 bases, with 16 bases remaining between them. Germline lookup yields CDR1 SGHNT and CDR2 YYREEE (reference sequence). The CDR3 has 14 residues. The CDR3 here is CASSLYPAGGEAFF. CDR3 bases: TGTGCCAGCAGCTTATATCCGGCGGGGGGAGAAGCTTTCTTT.

The chain is built from TRBV6-4 and TRBJ1-5, with D tentatively TRBD1 (5 bases). This CDR3 spans 14 amino acids. V lost 6 bases to trimming and J lost 5 bases, with 14 bases between them. Germline lookup yields CDR1 MRHNA and CDR2 SNTAGT. The CDR3 loop reads CASSRVFGDQPQHF. CDR3 bases: TGTGCCAGCAGCAGGGTTTTCGGTGATCAGCCCCAGCATTTT.

The genes are TRBV9 and TRBJ2-5; 12 nucleotides align to TRBD1. Germline V gene lookup returns CDR1 SGDLS and CDR2 YYNGEE. The CDR3 contains 17 residues. Trimming took 4 bases from V and 5 from J; bases not matched to a gene: 12. DNA of the CDR3: TGTGCCAGCAGCCCGTGGGGAGGGGACAGGGGGCAGGAGACCCAGTACTTC. It translates to CASSPWGGDRGQETQYF.

The rearrangement joins TRBV6-1 to TRBJ2-3, with D perhaps matching TRBD2 (6 bases). The CDR3 loop spans 15 amino acids. The V end lost 3 bases, the J end lost 4 bases, and 14 bases lay between the germline ends. Germline CDR1 reads MNHNS; CDR2 reads SASEGT. The CDR3 sequence is CASSDAREVADTQYF. The DNA of the CDR3 is TGTGCCAGCAGTGATGCAAGGGAGGTCGCAGATACGCAGTATTTT.

This chain connects TRBV5-4 to TRBJ2-3; TRBD2 agrees at 8 bases. Germline CDR1 SGHNT, CDR2 YYREEE (reference sequence). Unmatched junction bases numbered 7, after V lost 2 bases and J lost 5 bases. The CDR3 is made up of 15 amino acids. The CDR3: CASSFSGARGDTQYF. The CDR3 bases are TGTGCCAGCAGCTTTAGCGGGGCTCGGGGAGATACGCAGTATTTT.

The gene calls are TRBV7-2 and TRBJ2-7, with TRBD1 matching over 7 bases. This CDR3 comprises 17 residues. V shed 1 base and J 1 base; nucleotides not matched to a gene: 10. From germline, CDR1 is SGHTA and CDR2 FQGNSA. CDR3 coding DNA: TGTGCCAGCAGCTTAGGTTTTTGGGACAGCGAGTCCTACGAGCAGTACTTC. It specifies CASSLGFWDSESYEQYF. Together with reference TRBV7-2 and TRBJ2-7, the CDR3 gives the full variable domain: GAGVSQSPSNKVTEKGKDVELRCDPISGHTALYWYRQSLGQGLEFLIYFQGNSAPDKSGLPSDRFSAERTGGSVSTLTIQRTQQEDSAVYLCASSLGFWDSESYEQYFGPGTRLTVT.

V usage is TRBV19 and J usage is TRBJ2-1; D ambiguous. V was trimmed by 6 bases and J by 1 base, leaving 7 bases between them. Germline values: CDR1 LNHDA, CDR2 SQIVND (reference sequence). The CDR3 is 13 residues long. CDR3 sequence (DNA): TGTGCCAGTAGGTCCCATTCCTACAATGAGCAGTTCTTC. Translating it yields CASRSHSYNEQFF.

CDR3 sequence (DNA): TGTGCCAGCACCGGGAGATGGAGAAATTACTCTGGGGCCAACGTCCTGACTTTC. Amino acids: CASTGRWRNYSGANVLTF. The V gene is TRBV7-6, the J gene TRBJ2-6, with D perhaps matching TRBD2 (6 bases). Trimming stripped 7 bases from V and 0 bases from J, with 19 bases between. CDR1 SGHVS and CDR2 FNYEAQ come from the germline V gene. The CDR3 has 18 residues. Full variable domain (rest looked up from reference TRBV7-6 and TRBJ2-6): GAGVSQSPRYKVTKRGQDVALRCDPISGHVSLYWYRQALGQGPEFLTYFNYEAQQDKSGLPNDRFSAERPEGSISTLTIQRTEQRDSAMYRCASTGRWRNYSGANVLTFGAGSRLTVL.